Listed below are T cell receptor beta chains from one sample, sequenced in a study of blood T cells in healthy people across ages. TCRdb fed the 5' RACE reads into MiXCR, producing one record per CDR3 protein. The sample shows some 1.5 million distinct CDR3 sequences, roughly two fifths of them seen only once. The sequencing sample was made of blood. The origin of the receptors is a woman between 18 and 29 years old in good health. Both conserved end residues are part of each CDR3. D genes are given only for firm matches. The size entry is marked missing in some rows and otherwise reads once, few, many or a size class.

>TRBJ1-2|TRBV4-2|NA|16|TRBD1
CASSQYKQGARARYTF
TGTGCCAGCAGCCAATACAAACAGGGGGCTCGGGCGAGATACACCTTC
>TRBJ2-2|TRBV7-9|NA|17|TRBD2
CASSSIGGVANTGELFF
TGTGCCAGCAGCTCGATCGGGGGGGTCGCGAACACCGGGGAGCTGTTTTTT
>TRBJ2-2|TRBV12-3/TRBV12-4|NA|13|NA
CASKLQITGELFF
TGTGCCAGCAAACTACAGATTACCGGGGAGCTGTTTTTT
>TRBJ2-5|TRBV20-1|NA|15|NA
CSARGLNSPKGTQYF
TGCAGTGCTAGAGGTCTAAACAGCCCCAAGGGGACCCAGTACTTC
>TRBJ2-7|TRBV9|NA|15|TRBD2
CASSALAGGLGEQYF
TGTGCCAGCAGCGCTCTAGCGGGAGGGCTCGGCGAGCAGTACTTC
>TRBJ2-1|TRBV7-2|NA|13|NA
CASSLVLYREQFF
TGTGCCAGCAGCTTAGTCCTCTATCGTGAGCAGTTCTTC
>TRBJ2-1|TRBV9|once|16|NA
CASSEGGGRSYNEQFF
TGTGCCAGCAGCGAGGGGGGGGGGCGATCCTACAATGAGCAGTTCTTC
>TRBJ2-5|TRBV6-1|few|14|NA
CASRASGTRTEQYF
TGTGCCAGCAGAGCCTCCGGGACGCGGACAGAGCAGTACTTC
>TRBJ2-3|TRBV3-1|few|16|NA
CASSQDTGLDTDTQYF
TGTGCCAGCAGCCAAGATACAGGGCTAGACACAGATACGCAGTATTTT
>TRBJ2-1|TRBV6-6|NA|15|NA
CASSYLESSYNEQFF
TGTGCCAGCAGTTATCTGGAGAGCTCCTACAATGAGCAGTTCTTC
>TRBJ1-2|TRBV5-1|NA|13|NA
CVSSSTLNYGYTF
TGCGTCAGCAGCTCGACACTTAACTATGGCTACACCTTC
>TRBJ2-7|TRBV29-1|NA|13|TRBD1
CSGGTGTGNEQYF
TGCAGCGGAGGGACAGGGACGGGGAACGAGCAGTACTTC
>TRBJ2-7|TRBV5-1|NA|15|TRBD1
CASSFSGTGGDEQYF
TGCGCCAGCAGCTTTTCCGGGACAGGGGGCGATGAGCAGTACTTC
>TRBJ1-5|TRBV12-3/TRBV12-4|NA|15|NA
CASCCRDLFNQPQHF
TGTGCCAGCTGTTGCCGGGACCTCTTCAATCAGCCCCAGCATTTT
>TRBJ1-1|TRBV25-1|NA|13|NA
CASSSLGSTEAFF
TGTGCCAGCAGCAGTCTGGGGTCCACTGAAGCTTTCTTT
>TRBJ2-7|TRBV4-3|few|16|NA
CASSQDLSGSSYEQYF
TGCGCCAGCAGCCAAGATCTAAGCGGTAGCTCCTACGAGCAGTACTTC
>TRBJ2-5|TRBV24-1|NA|16|TRBD1
CATSDTATGGLETQYF
TGTGCCACCAGTGACACCGCGACAGGGGGCCTAGAGACCCAGTACTTC
>TRBJ2-3|TRBV20-1|many|13|NA
CSAYLGYTDTQYF
TGCAGTGCCTATCTGGGATACACAGATACGCAGTATTTT
>TRBJ2-5|TRBV28|NA|15|TRBD1
CASSSRTGLGETQYF
TGTGCCAGCAGTTCCCGGACAGGTCTTGGGGAGACCCAGTACTTC
>TRBJ2-7|TRBV10-3|many|15|TRBD1
CAISEPLTGSYEQYF
TGTGCCATCAGTGAGCCTTTGACAGGGTCCTACGAGCAGTACTTC
>TRBJ2-1|TRBV4-2|NA|21|TRBD2
CASSQGLSLAGGGVSYNEQFF
TGTGCCAGCAGCCAAGGGTTGAGTCTAGCGGGAGGGGGAGTCTCCTACAATGAGCAGTTCTTC
>TRBJ2-2|TRBV30|NA|12|NA
CAWTPNTGELFF
TGTGCCTGGACCCCGAACACCGGGGAGCTGTTTTTT
>TRBJ1-2|TRBV12-3/TRBV12-4|NA|13|NA
CASSVPGHYGYTF
TGTGCCAGCAGTGTCCCAGGGCACTATGGCTACACCTTC
>TRBJ2-4|TRBV20-1|NA|16|TRBD1
CSARGTGDGAKNIQYF
TGCAGTGCTAGGGGGACAGGGGATGGGGCCAAAAACATTCAGTACTTC
>TRBJ1-6|TRBV27|NA|15|NA
CASSLSPFGNSPLHF
TGTGCCAGCAGTTTATCCCCGTTTGGTAATTCACCCCTCCACTTT
>TRBJ2-3|TRBV20-1|few|17|TRBD2
CSASRLAGGWFTDTQYF
TGCAGTGCTTCCAGACTAGCGGGGGGCTGGTTCACAGATACGCAGTATTTT
>TRBJ2-7|TRBV13|NA|16|NA
CAGSRTYGWSSYEQYF
TGTGCCGGCAGCCGGACATACGGGTGGAGTTCCTACGAGCAGTACTTC
>TRBJ1-2|TRBV7-9|NA|17|TRBD1
CASSSGTDLPFLYGYTF
TGTGCCAGCAGCTCCGGGACAGACCTTCCCTTCCTCTATGGCTACACCTTC
>TRBJ2-5|TRBV20-1|few|13|TRBD2
CSARTSGVETQYF
TGCAGTGCTAGGACTAGCGGGGTAGAGACCCAGTACTTC
>TRBJ1-4|TRBV28|NA|15|NA
CASTTRWVTAGTLFF
TGTGCCAGCACTACCCGTTGGGTCACAGCCGGAACTCTGTTTTTT
>TRBJ2-7|TRBV2|NA|14|NA
CAIIRGQFSYEQYF
TGTGCCATTATCAGGGGTCAATTCTCCTACGAGCAGTACTTC
>TRBJ2-7|TRBV10-3|NA|15|TRBD2
CAISEFGGSTYEQYF
TGTGCCATCAGTGAGTTCGGCGGGAGCACCTACGAGCAGTACTTC
>TRBJ2-1|TRBV20-1|NA|14|NA
CSAREAGFRDEQFF
TGCAGTGCTAGGGAGGCAGGATTTCGGGATGAGCAGTTCTTC
>TRBJ2-1|TRBV6-2/TRBV6-3|NA|16|TRBD1
CASSKWEGGAYNEQFF
TGTGCCAGCAGCAAATGGGAAGGGGGCGCTTACAATGAGCAGTTCTTC